These T cell receptor beta chains were read from a single sample in a study of T cell repertoires in cytomegalovirus infection. TCRdb re-called the reads with MiXCR, one entry per CDR3 protein. The sample carries some 560,000 distinct CDR3 sequences, about 40% recorded once. Antigens for these TCRs are unknown. Sequencing was performed on cultured PBMCs, taken from culture after CMV antigen stimulation. These receptors all stem from a human donor in good health (CMV status not recorded). Some clones in this sample may be carry-over from other donors' samples. The CDR3 runs from the conserved cysteine through the conserved F or W. Fields, in order: V gene, D gene, clone size, J gene, CDR3 protein. The D gene is left open where the match is weak. The size entry is marked missing in some rows and otherwise reads once, few, many or a size class.

>TRBV5-1|NA|NA|TRBJ2-5
CASSPGQMIQETQYF
>TRBV7-2|NA|many|TRBJ2-6
CASSLGVSGANVLTF
>TRBV5-1|NA|NA|TRBJ1-1
CASGRGHGDTEAFF
>TRBV18|NA|NA|TRBJ2-1
CASSPPGRSYNEQFF
>TRBV18|TRBD1|NA|TRBJ1-4
CASSPTGTGEKLFF
>TRBV6-5|TRBD1|few|TRBJ2-3
CASSYSPGQTDTQYF
>TRBV5-1|TRBD2|NA|TRBJ2-1
CASSPVAGGYNEQFF
>TRBV4-1|NA|NA|TRBJ1-5
CASSQEWGTGLGQPQHF
>TRBV5-1|TRBD2|once|TRBJ2-6
CASSVLAGGLFSSGANVLTF
>TRBV7-9|NA|NA|TRBJ1-1
CASSLSGGANTEAFF
>TRBV7-2|NA|few|TRBJ1-2
CASSLETSTYGYTF
>TRBV4-3|NA|NA|TRBJ2-1
CASSQVHGATVGNEQFF
>TRBV19|NA|NA|TRBJ2-7
CASAQGGGRKYEQYF
>TRBV7-2|NA|NA|TRBJ2-1
CASSLERNNEQFF
>TRBV4-3|NA|few|TRBJ2-5
CASSQDRGAGGETQYF
>TRBV4-1|TRBD2|NA|TRBJ2-3
CASSQDLLAGADTQYF